The clone carrying this T cell receptor (beta chain) was seen only a few times. The antigen is undetermined. CDR1 and CDR2 from the germline V gene are SGHTA and FQGNSA. V lost 2 bases, J lost 6 bases, and 10 bases lay in between. The CDR3 covers 14 residues. These data are taken from a study of response to subunit inactivated influenza vaccine. TCRdb passed the RT-PCR reads through MiXCR, listing each CDR3 protein once. The sample consists of hundreds of thousands of distinct CDR3 sequences, less than 15% of them appearing once. Study-level points and caveats: Authors suggested that a seasonal influenza vaccination recruits few new T cells each time.

The chain joins TRBV7-2 to TRBJ2-2; TRBD1 is a possible D gene (5 bases). The starting material was PBMCs from blood, obtained around two weeks before vaccination. This receptor was obtained from a man aged 45-65 years who received an inactivated influenza vaccine. CDR3 sequence: CASSLSRDPGELFF. CDR3 nucleotide sequence: TGTGCCAGCAGCTTATCCAGGGATCCCGGGGAGCTGTTTTTT.